What follows is one T cell receptor (beta chain) and its context. Its antigen is not identified. Within the ViraFEST assay, antigen-specific CD4+ T cells underwent expansion with viral peptide pools prior to sequencing. The authors isolated CD4+ T cells after roughly eleven days of culture. Nucleocapsid antibodies were negative in the vaccine recipients, who had never had SARS-CoV-2 infection. Every well housed around 2 million PBMC, which grew in culture alongside about 10 IU/ml IL-2 and roughly 10 ug/ml peptides. IL-2 medium took the place of half the medium on both days 3 and 7. This sample was included in a study of vaccination effects on CD4 cells after COVID-19. Using immunoSEQ multiplex PCR, the repertoire was profiled, and TCRdb retains in-frame clones only, with some absent. This sample has 65,000 to 90,000 clones, with around 74% found just once. Germline V lookup: CDR1 MNHEY, CDR2 SMNVEV (reference sequence). This CDR3 region has 14 residues. V gave up 4 bases and J gave up 15 bases; unmatched junction bases: 11.

This specimen consisted of CD4+ T cells from PBMCs cultured with HCoV-NL63 spike peptides, obtained before COVID-19 vaccination. This receptor was taken from a human donor who received a COVID-19 vaccine. The V and J genes are TRBV27 and TRBJ2-2; TRBD1 matches at 10 bases. This CDR3 reads CASSSPGTGVRVFF. The CDR3 DNA reads TGTGCCAGCAGTTCCCCCGGGACAGGGGTTAGGGTGTTTTTT.